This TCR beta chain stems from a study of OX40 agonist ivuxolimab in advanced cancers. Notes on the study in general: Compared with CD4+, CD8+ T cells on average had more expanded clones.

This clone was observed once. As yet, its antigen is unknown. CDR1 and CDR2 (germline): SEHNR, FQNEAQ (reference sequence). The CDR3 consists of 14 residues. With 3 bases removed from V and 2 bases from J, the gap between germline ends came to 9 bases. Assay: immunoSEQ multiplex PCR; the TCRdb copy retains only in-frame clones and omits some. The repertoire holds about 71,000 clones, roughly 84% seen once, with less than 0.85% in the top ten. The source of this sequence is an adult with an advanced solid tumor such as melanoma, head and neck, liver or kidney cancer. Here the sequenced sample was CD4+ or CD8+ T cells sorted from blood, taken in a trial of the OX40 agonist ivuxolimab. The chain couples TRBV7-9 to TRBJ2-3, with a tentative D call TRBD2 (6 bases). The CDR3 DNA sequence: TGTGCCAGCAGCTTTCGGACTACCACAGATACGCAGTATTTT. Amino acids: CASSFRTTTDTQYF.